A selection of T cell receptor beta chains follows, all from one sample in a study of regulatory T cells in long-lasting Graves disease. MiXCR, run by TCRdb on the multiplex PCR reads, gives a single entry per CDR3 protein. The table includes 530,000 or so distinct CDR3 sequences, approximately 16% detected once. The sample was also reused in another study, on T cells in Graves' hyperthyroidism and ophthalmopathy.

This material consisted of peripheral blood mononuclear cells (PBMCs), taken at new diagnosis, from a patient treated with antithyroid drugs. Receptors originate from a man younger than 35 with Graves disease. CDR3s leave out the opening cysteine and the closing phenylalanine or tryptophan. A D gene is named only where the DNA matches it firmly. Rows give clone size only sometimes, using once, few, many, or a class for an expanded clone.

d_call v_call clone_size cdr3_aa
TRBD1 TRBV20-1 many SARPGTGGGYTQY
NA TRBV5-1 NA ASSLTDPSPHEQF
NA TRBV15 many ATSRQGTEAF
NA TRBV30 NA AWTRNNEQF
NA TRBV2 few ASSPAASYEQY
NA TRBV6-1 NA ASRPSTGGNQPQH
NA TRBV19 NA ASSIRQNTEAF
TRBD2 TRBV30 NA AWSEGGRGEQF
TRBD1 TRBV7-9 NA ASSPNPDRGLGYT
NA TRBV18 NA ASSHSDSIGNYGYT
TRBD2 TRBV13 NA ASSATSGAWNEQF
NA TRBV2 few ASSEGGAHYGYT
TRBD1 TRBV5-1 many ASSWDRDTEAF
NA TRBV3-1 few ASSQGVLRDSSYEQY
TRBD1 TRBV5-5 few ASSGGTGGFGQPQH
TRBD1 TRBV29-1 few SVVGEGDRDVREQY
NA TRBV5-1 NA ASSLDGGFRQPQH
TRBD1 TRBV19 NA ASSAGQGRSLQETQY
NA TRBV18 NA ASSPPVAVSSGNTIY
NA TRBV27 many ASSLFGQSVSF
NA TRBV3-1 many ASSQGTHQPQH
TRBD1 TRBV20-1 NA SARRRDRASGANVLT
NA TRBV6-1 few ASSERSKDEAF
TRBD2 TRBV7-3 few ASSPTETSSYNEQF
NA TRBV9 few ASSVEPRSGRIRNNEQF
TRBD2 TRBV11-2 many ASSPGVGGAYNEQF
NA TRBV20-1 many SAGRTTLVYEQF
TRBD1 TRBV7-8 NA ASSFYRDRGKNEQF